Below are 26 T cell receptor beta chains sequenced from a single sample in a study of PD-1 blockade in classical Hodgkin lymphoma. Time point of the sample: cycle 4 day 1 (C4D1), after more than five weeks of nivolumab. All the patients suffered relapse after autologous stem cell transplantation, and brentuximab vedotin exposure differed. Libraries were prepared by immunoSEQ multiplex PCR; TCRdb keeps only in-frame clonotypes and omits some of them. The sample lists roughly 52,000 clones, around nine tenths occurring once. This sample comprised peripheral blood mononuclear cells (PBMCs), obtained before the fourth cycle of nivolumab. The receptors were sampled from a human donor with classical Hodgkin lymphoma.

The chain combines TRBV18 with TRBJ2-7; a weak D match, TRBD2 (6 bases). V was cut by 1 base and J by 2 bases, with 18 bases left in between. From germline, CDR1 is KGHSH and CDR2 LQKENI. This CDR3 region has 17 residues. The CDR3: CASSPLNPSGRTYEQYF. In DNA form, the CDR3 reads TGTGCCAGCTCACCACTTAATCCCAGCGGGCGGACCTACGAGCAGTACTTC.

Points on this clone: The junction does not match germline at one end; this may be a read error. The chain combines TRBV7-7 with TRBJ2-3; D might be TRBD1 (6 bases). Germline loops: CDR1 SSHAT, CDR2 FNYEAQ (reference sequence). This CDR3 spans 15 amino acids. CDR3 coding DNA: TGTGCTAGCAGCCTCGGGACACTTAGCACAGATACGCAGTATTTT. Translating it yields CASSLGTLSTDTQYF.

CDR3 region: CASSEGTAINEKLFF. CDR3 bases: TGTGCCAGCAGTGAAGGGACAGCGATTAATGAAAAACTGTTTTTT. The chain employs TRBV2 and TRBJ1-4; tentative D call: TRBD1 (6 bases). The germline gives CDR1 SNHLY, CDR2 FYNNEI. V lost 1 base to trimming and J lost 4 bases, with 10 bases between them. The CDR3 has 15 amino acids.

This clone is a singleton in its sample. This chain uses TRBV7-9 with TRBJ2-1, with D uncertain. With 3 bases removed from V and 8 bases from J, the gap between germline ends came to 5 bases. Germline CDR1 and CDR2: SEHNR and FQNEAQ (reference sequence). CDR3 length equals 11 residues. The CDR3 here is CASSFSHEQFF. For the CDR3, the DNA is TGTGCCAGCAGCTTTTCACATGAGCAGTTCTTC.

The chain has TRBV6-4 and TRBJ2-1; no firm D call. Trimming removed 2 bases from V and 8 bases from J, with 10 bases in between. The CDR3 loop spans 13 amino acids. Germline V gives CDR1 MRHNA, CDR2 SNTAGT. The CDR3 coding sequence is TGTGCCAGCAGTGACCGGCTCGGCTATGAGCAGTTCTTC. Its protein is CASSDRLGYEQFF.

Regarding this clone: One junction end does not reproduce the germline sequence, and a read error may be involved. This chain uses TRBV18 with TRBJ2-7; TRBD1 aligns across 7 bases. The CDR3 has 11 residues. In germline, CDR1 is KGHSH, CDR2 LQKENI. This CDR3 is CATSRGPEQYF. CDR3 DNA sequence: TGTGCCACCTCAAGGGGGCCCGAGCAGTACTTC.

This chain uses TRBV10-3 with TRBJ2-1; TRBD1 matches at 8 bases. With V trimmed by 6 bases and J by 0 bases, 4 bases remained unmatched. The CDR3 has 15 amino acids. CDR1 is ENHRY, CDR2 SYGVKD, per germline. CDR3 residues: CAISEGQGSYNEQFF. In DNA form, the CDR3 reads TGTGCCATCAGCGAAGGACAGGGCTCCTACAATGAGCAGTTCTTC.

This chain connects TRBV19 to TRBJ2-3, with D perhaps TRBD1 (6 bases). This CDR3 is built from 16 residues. CDR1 LNHDA and CDR2 SQIVND come from the germline V gene (reference sequence). V shed 1 base and J shed 6 bases, with 17 bases lying between them. CDR3 nucleotide sequence: TGTGCCAGTAGTATAGGAGGGACCAGGGGTACGGATACGCAGTATTTT. Its translation: CASSIGGTRGTDTQYF.

The chain employs TRBV5-6 and TRBJ2-4; possibly TRBD1 for D (6 bases). Looked up from germline, CDR1 is SGHDT and CDR2 is YYEEEE. CDR3 size: 17 residues. The V gene lost 0 bases and the J gene lost 0 bases, with 13 bases spanning the gap. DNA for the CDR3: TGTGCCAGCAGCTTGGGTAGGACAGACCTAGCCAAAAACATTCAGTACTTC. Protein sequence: CASSLGRTDLAKNIQYF.

This rearrangement joins TRBV15 to TRBJ2-1; no definite D call. Trimming shortened V by 0 bases and J by 10 bases, and 4 bases separated the two germline ends. Looked up from germline, CDR1 is LNHNV and CDR2 is YYDKDF (reference sequence). The CDR3 extends over 11 amino acids. CDR3 DNA sequence: TGTGCCACCAGCAGAGATCGGGAGCAGTTCTTC. Its translation: CATSRDREQFF.

The genes are TRBV25-1 and TRBJ1-4; D is uncertain. CDR1 and CDR2 (germline): MGHDK, SYGVNS. With 5 bases removed from V and 4 bases from J, the gap between germline ends came to 11 bases. This CDR3 comprises 14 residues. The CDR3 DNA reads as TGTGCCAGCAGTCCCCGAGGGCGTAATGAAAAACTGTTTTTT. This translates into CASSPRGRNEKLFF.

The chain uses TRBV11-2 and TRBJ1-2; D is perhaps TRBD1 (6 bases). CDR1 and CDR2 from the germline V gene are SGHAT and FQNNGV. The CDR3 sequence is 13 residues long. The V and J ends lost 4 bases and 4 bases respectively, with 10 bases between them. CDR3 DNA: TGTGCCAGCAGCTCCGAGGGGGGCTATGGCTACACCTTC. Translating it yields CASSSEGGYGYTF.

This clone appeared once. The CDR3 nucleotides read TGTGCCAGCAGCTTTGGGGGCGGGGGGGCCGACAATGAGCAGTTCTTC. Protein: CASSFGGGGADNEQFF. The chain recombines TRBV5-8 with TRBJ2-1; 9 bases map to TRBD2. Germline V gene sequence: CDR1 SGHTS, CDR2 YDEGEE. V was clipped by 2 bases and J by 5 bases; unmatched bases: 8. This CDR3 is built from 16 residues.

The sample holds a few counts of this clone. The V gene is TRBV5-1, the J gene TRBJ1-6; TRBD1 aligns across 7 bases. The CDR3 is made up of 16 amino acids. Germline V gene data show CDR1 as SGHRS and CDR2 as YFSETQ. The V and J ends lost 0 bases and 9 bases, in that order; junction bases with no gene match: 9. CDR3 protein: CASSLEGAGRSSPLHF. The CDR3 bases are TGCGCCAGCAGCTTGGAGGGGGCAGGTCGTAGTTCACCCCTCCACTTT.

The chain has TRBV4-1 and TRBJ2-1; TRBD2 matches at 9 bases. The CDR3 spans 17 residues. Germline-derived CDR1 and CDR2 are MGHRA and YSYEKL. V lost 1 base, J lost 0 bases, and 4 bases stayed unmatched. The CDR3 sequence is CASSQVTSGFSYNEQFF. CDR3 in DNA: TGCGCCAGCAGCCAAGTAACTAGCGGGTTCTCCTACAATGAGCAGTTCTTC.

This clone was picked up a small number of times. This chain links TRBV2 with TRBJ1-5; D remains unclear. Trimming pared 3 bases from V and 7 bases from J, leaving 16 bases between. This CDR3 region has 15 residues. Germline V lookup: CDR1 SNHLY, CDR2 FYNNEI. CDR3 in DNA: TGTGCCAGCAGTGACCCGTCGAGGGAGGGCCAGCCCCAGCATTTT. This sequence encodes CASSDPSREGQPQHF.

This chain connects TRBV6-5 to TRBJ2-2, with TRBD1 identical over 9 bases. The CDR3 loop spans 16 amino acids. Looked up from germline, CDR1 is MNHEY and CDR2 is SVGAGI. With 2 bases clipped from V and 1 base from J, the junction kept 2 bases outside the gene matches. The CDR3 reads CASSYLGQGNTGELFF. For the CDR3, the DNA is TGTGCCAGCAGTTACCTGGGACAGGGGAACACCGGGGAGCTGTTTTTT.

The chain couples TRBV30 to TRBJ2-2; TRBD2 might be the D (5 bases). The V end was cut by 7 bases, the J end by 8 bases, with 11 bases between. CDR1 is GTSNPN, CDR2 SVGIG, per germline (reference sequence). There are 11 residues in the CDR3. The CDR3 DNA reads as TGTGCCTCGGACTTCAGAGGGGAGCTGTTTTTT. This encodes CASDFRGELFF.

V is TRBV15 and J is TRBJ2-7, with D tentatively TRBD2 (6 bases). Per the germline V gene, CDR1 is LNHNV and CDR2 is YYDKDF (reference sequence). Trimming removed 2 bases at V and 7 bases at J, with 9 bases between. The CDR3 is 12 amino acids. The CDR3 loop reads CATSRRAGEQYF. CDR3 bases: TGTGCCACCAGCAGACGCGCGGGGGAGCAGTACTTC.

V and J are TRBV9 and TRBJ1-3, with D uncertain. The germline V gene has CDR1 SGDLS and CDR2 YYNGEE. The ends were cut back, 0 bases at V and 4 bases at J, with 2 bases in the middle. The CDR3 runs to 12 residues. The CDR3 here is CASSVAGNTIYF. The CDR3 region has the DNA TGTGCCAGCAGCGTAGCGGGAAACACCATATATTTT.

The chain has TRBV6-5 and TRBJ1-2, with TRBD1 as a possible D gene (6 bases). V was cut by 2 bases and J by 10 bases, with 11 bases left in between. Germline CDR1 is MNHEY and CDR2 is SVGAGI. This CDR3 is built from 12 residues. The CDR3 DNA is TGTGCCAGCAGTTACATACCAGGGGTCTACACCTTC. This sequence encodes CASSYIPGVYTF.

This chain links TRBV6-1 with TRBJ2-3; D is possibly TRBD2 (6 bases). The CDR3 spans 15 residues. Trimming took 5 bases from V and 3 from J, leaving 15 bases between them. Germline CDR1 reads MNHNS; CDR2 reads SASEGT. Here the CDR3 reads CASSQVAGGTDTQYF. DNA of the CDR3: TGTGCCAGCAGTCAAGTCGCTGGGGGGACAGATACGCAGTATTTT.

This clone is a singleton in its sample. The chain recombines TRBV7-2 with TRBJ1-5, with TRBD1 matching over 9 bases. Per the germline V gene, CDR1 is SGHTA and CDR2 is FQGNSA. Trimming cost V 5 bases and J 4 bases; bases outside gene matches: 12. The CDR3 is 17 amino acids. Written as DNA, the CDR3 is TGTGCCAGCAGCACGGGGGGGTGGGACAGGGCGAATCAGCCCCAGCATTTT. Translation: CASSTGGWDRANQPQHF.

This sequence joins TRBV27 and TRBJ1-5; no clear D. This CDR3 region has 13 residues. Trimming took off 4 bases at V and 7 bases at J, with 11 bases between the two ends. CDR1 and CDR2 from the germline V gene are MNHEY and SMNVEV (reference sequence). The chain's CDR3 is CASSYRTGQPQHF. For the CDR3, the DNA is TGTGCCAGCAGTTATCGCACCGGACAGCCCCAGCATTTT.

V is TRBV19 and J is TRBJ2-7; no firm D call. The CDR3 is 14 residues long. V lost 1 base, J lost 2 bases, and 9 bases lay in between. Germline V lookup: CDR1 LNHDA, CDR2 SQIVND (reference sequence). CDR3 DNA: TGTGCCAGTAGTATAGTTCCGGGCCCCTACGAGCAGTACTTC. Protein: CASSIVPGPYEQYF.

The chain combines TRBV28 with TRBJ1-6, with D perhaps matching TRBD1 (5 bases). Germline V gene data show CDR1 as MDHEN and CDR2 as SYDVKM. V lost 2 bases to trimming and J lost 7 bases, with 9 bases between them. The CDR3 sequence is 14 residues long. CDR3 protein: CASSLQGTNSPLHF. The CDR3 bases are TGTGCCAGCAGTTTACAGGGAACCAATTCACCCCTCCACTTT.